The source of this T cell receptor (beta chain) is a study of blood T cell repertoires in COVID-19 (dated by TCRdb to the early 2020s). With regard to the full study: Collaborator samples came from the United States, Italy and Spain and covered acute and convalescent phases of COVID-19. The prospective study material was composed of cDNA or gDNA derived from T cells, B-cell-depleted T cells, or PBMCs. Subjects who had been exposed to COVID-19, were actively infected with it, or had recovered from it provided the deeply sampled blood TCRbeta repertoires that made up the dataset. The repertoires were released in a freely available public database intended as a resource for research on the immune response to SARS-CoV-2. The samples were drawn from the first 160 participants of the ongoing ImmuneRACE study and from more than 1,000 subjects provided by 6 global collaborators. Nearly every sample came with metadata listing a de-identified subject ID, COVID-19 status, age in years and sex. Where available, HLA class I and class II types were taken from metadata supplied by the sample provider and were not determined by assay-based typing. Paper-wide results and their limitations: Clinical and demographic metadata were provided uncurated, with the amount varying by source and participant.

The CDR3 measures 12 amino acids from cysteine to phenylalanine. Here the CDR3 DNA is all that survives: 36 bases in frame from base 1. Looking up the germline V gene (reference sequence) yields CDR1 LNHDA and CDR2 SQIVND. At the junction V is shortened by 5 bases and J by 3 bases, with 8 bases in between. To note about this clone: No antigen is known for it. The input lacks base qualities; no much larger clone sits a single base away.

Each collaborating institution followed its own protocols to collect whole blood in K2EDTA tubes. For TCRbeta analysis, collaborator samples were shipped as frozen whole blood, as isolated PBMCs, or as DNA extracted from either sample type. TCRbeta CDR3 regions were amplified from genomic DNA using the immunoSEQ Assay, a bias-controlled multiplex PCR. In the source study's methods: The number of nucleated cells in each sample was estimated by amplification of reference gene primers within the assay. To quantify the absolute abundance of each unique TCRbeta CDR3 rearrangement, sequence reads were collapsed and filtered. Productive Simpson clonality was computed per sample as the square root of Simpson's diversity index over productive rearrangements. As stored in TCRdb, this immuneACCESS dataset retains in-frame rearrangements with V and J assigned. A fraction of the clones does not appear; measured against another copy, unresolved V genes explain less than half of the discrepancy, and the remainder lacks a known reason. V and J calls and clone size come straight from that table; D and trimming were deduced from the DNA. In all, the sample holds 11,000 to 15,000 clones, and roughly 80% of those were seen once. The top ten clonotypes cover over 25% of the sample.

This TCR came from a human donor in a cohort sampled during active COVID-19. Recombination joined TRBV19 with TRBJ2-7; the D gene is perhaps TRBD2, from 5 matching bases. The sample comprised peripheral blood. The CDR3 region has the sequence CASSDGDYEQYF. At the DNA level, the sequence is TGTGCCAGTAGTGACGGGGACTACGAGCAGTACTTC.